Each of the 9 T cell receptor beta chains below was sequenced from the same sample in a study of cytomegalovirus exposure and HLA in healthy donors. The table came from immunoSEQ multiplex PCR; TCRdb's copy has only in-frame clones and leaves some out. Among 55,000 to 75,000 clones listed, about 90% were seen once. Sequencing was carried out using PBMCs. These receptors all stem from a man aged 18-30 years in good health and CMV-seronegative.

V and J are TRBV18 and TRBJ2-3, with TRBD2 identical over 10 bases. Looked up from germline, CDR1 is KGHSH and CDR2 is LQKENI. V was clipped by 5 bases and J by 4 bases; unmatched bases: 9. This CDR3 has 16 amino acids. The CDR3 sequence: CASSRLAGELADTQYF. In nucleotides, the CDR3 is TGTGCCAGCTCAAGGCTAGCGGGAGAATTAGCAGATACGCAGTATTTT.

This rearrangement joins TRBV6-5 to TRBJ1-1, with D maybe TRBD1 (5 bases). Germline-derived CDR1 and CDR2 are MNHEY and SVGAGI. Trimming pared 4 bases from V and 6 bases from J, leaving 15 bases between. CDR3 length: 14 residues. The CDR3 reads CASSWGGGRAEAFF. The CDR3 DNA is TGTGCCAGCAGTTGGGGCGGGGGGAGAGCTGAAGCTTTCTTT.

This sequence joins TRBV4-3 and TRBJ1-1; 8 nucleotides line up with TRBD1. The V gene end was trimmed by 3 bases and the J gene end by 3 bases; junction bases not matched to a gene: 3. This CDR3 has 14 residues. The germline CDR1 and CDR2 sequences are LGHNA and YSLEER. CDR3 nucleotides: TGCGCCAGCAGCCACCAGACAGGGGACACTGAAGCTTTCTTT. It yields the protein CASSHQTGDTEAFF.

The gene calls are TRBV18 and TRBJ2-7; D gene unclear. Germline CDR1 KGHSH, CDR2 LQKENI. The CDR3 has 13 amino acids. Trimming removed 3 bases at V and 5 bases at J, with 11 bases between. CDR3 DNA: TGTGCCAGCTCACCCAGCATTAGCCACGAGCAGTACTTC. The encoded protein is CASSPSISHEQYF.

This rearrangement joins TRBV6-6 to TRBJ2-7; 12 bases match TRBD2. V shed 4 bases, J shed 5 bases, and the junction held 3 bases outside the gene matches. The germline CDR1 and CDR2 sequences are MNHNY and SVGAGI (reference sequence). The CDR3 runs to 14 residues. The CDR3 region is CASSFRLAGDEQYF. In DNA form, the CDR3 reads TGTGCCAGCAGTTTCCGACTAGCGGGAGACGAGCAGTACTTC.

The CDR3 sequence: CASGIIQGGRNTIYF. For the CDR3, the DNA is TGTGCCAGCGGAATCATCCAGGGGGGTAGAAACACCATATATTTT. The V call is TRBV2, the J call TRBJ1-3; 7 nucleotides align to TRBD1. Germline V lookup: CDR1 SNHLY, CDR2 FYNNEI. Trimming took 8 bases from V and 5 from J; bases not matched to a gene: 12. This CDR3 region has 15 residues. Supplemented by reference TRBV2 and TRBJ1-3, the full variable domain reads EPEVTQTPSHQVTQMGQEVILRCVPISNHLYFYWYRQILGQKVEFLVSFYNNEISEKSEIFDDQFSVERPDGSNFTLKIRSTKLEDSAMYFCASGIIQGGRNTIYFGEGSWLTVV.

J is TRBJ2-3 and V is TRBV5-4; 11 bases fit TRBD1. The CDR3 has 17 amino acids. V gave up 0 bases and J gave up 9 bases; unmatched junction bases: 12. Germline assignment: CDR1 SGHNT and CDR2 YYREEE (reference sequence). CDR3 region: CASSLEYRDRGSGTQYF. The CDR3 DNA follows: TGTGCCAGCAGCTTGGAATACCGGGACAGGGGGAGTGGGACGCAGTATTTT.

The chain couples TRBV19 to TRBJ2-2; D gene ambiguous. The CDR3 totals 15 residues. The V end was cut by 7 bases, the J end by 3 bases, with 15 bases between. Per the germline V gene, CDR1 is LNHDA and CDR2 is SQIVND (reference sequence). This chain's CDR3 is CASTSSRGYTGELFF. CDR3 nucleotides: TGTGCCAGTACGAGTTCCCGTGGTTACACCGGGGAGCTGTTTTTT.

This chain joins TRBV9 and TRBJ2-1, with TRBD2 identical over 8 bases. Losses at the gene ends were 4 bases for V and 1 base for J; bases not matched to a gene: 7. The CDR3 length is 16 residues. Germline V lookup: CDR1 SGDLS, CDR2 YYNGEE. This CDR3 is CASSPPTSVSYNEQFF. CDR3 DNA: TGTGCCAGCAGCCCGCCGACTAGCGTTTCCTACAATGAGCAGTTCTTC.